This T cell receptor beta chain was identified in a study of T cell responses to AZD1222 COVID-19 vaccine. This clone was seen only a few times. Generated by immunoSEQ multiplex PCR, the TCRdb table keeps only in-frame clones and is missing some. The data hold some 110,000 clones, with around 92% observed a single time. In germline, CDR1 is MNHEY, CDR2 SVGAGI. This CDR3 has 15 amino acids. Trimming took 0 bases from V and 4 from J, leaving 11 bases between them. The chain has TRBV6-5 and TRBJ2-3, with a tentative D call TRBD2 (5 bases). The sample here was peripheral blood, taken on day 0 of AZD1222 vaccination. This clonotype originated in an adult in good health. CDR3 sequence: CASSYSNWGADTQYF. The CDR3 nucleotides read TGTGCCAGCAGTTACTCGAACTGGGGAGCAGATACGCAGTATTTT.